The 23 T cell receptor beta chains below come from one sample, sequenced in a study of beta chain features in type 1 diabetes. Broader study findings: Across all four CD4+ subsets, people with type 1 diabetes showed modestly shorter TCRB CDR3s.

No antigen has been identified for these receptors. The entirety of the isolated RNA underwent reverse transcription, so expressed TCRB transcripts were sequenced. Clones were sequenced by immunoSEQ multiplex PCR, and TCRdb holds only the in-frame ones, with some missing. In the table there are hundreds of thousands of clones, around 16% of which are singletons. The sequencing input was naive CD4+ T cells from blood. The receptor source for this set is a man aged 18-30 years with type 1 diabetes.

As DNA, the CDR3 is TGTGCCAGCAGCCCGGGACAGGGAAGCTACAATGAGCAGTTCTTC. This gives the protein CASSPGQGSYNEQFF. V gene TRBV11-3 combines with J gene TRBJ2-1; TRBD1 matches 9 bases. The V and J ends lost 5 bases and 3 bases, in that order; junction bases with no gene match: 5. The germline CDR1 and CDR2 sequences are SGHNT and YENEEA. The CDR3 covers 15 residues.

The chain employs TRBV4-2 and TRBJ2-2; D is ambiguous. This CDR3 has 14 amino acids. The V end was cut by 3 bases, the J end by 7 bases, with 12 bases between. In germline, CDR1 is LGHNA, CDR2 YNFKEQ. The CDR3 DNA sequence: TGTGCCAGCAGCCACCCGTCCCTCGGCGGGGAGCTGTTTTTT. Its translation is CASSHPSLGGELFF.

The rearrangement links TRBV13 to TRBJ2-2, with a tentative D call TRBD1 (6 bases). Trimming removed 5 bases at V and 5 bases at J, with 12 bases between. The germline gives CDR1 PRHDT, CDR2 FYEKMQ (reference sequence). This CDR3 spans 14 amino acids. As DNA, the CDR3 is TGTGCCAGCAGCCCCGAAACAGGGACCGGGGAGCTGTTTTTT. It codes for CASSPETGTGELFF.

Details on this clone: One end of the junction is discordant with germline, which a read error may explain. CDR3 sequence (DNA): TGTGCCAGCTCCCCACCAGGCACAGCCAGAAACATTCAGTACTTC. Translation gives CASSPPGTARNIQYF. The rearrangement links TRBV18 to TRBJ2-4; D call uncertain. There are 15 residues in the CDR3. Germline loops: CDR1 KGHSH, CDR2 LQKENI. Looking up the rest from reference TRBV18 and TRBJ2-4 gives the full variable domain: NAGVMQNPRHLVRRRGQEARLRCSPMKGHSHVYWYRQLPEEGLKFMVYLQKENIIDESGMPKERFSAEFPKEGPSILRIQQVVRGDSAAYFCASSPPGTARNIQYFGAGTRLSVL.

The gene calls are TRBV5-6 and TRBJ1-2; 7 bases agree with TRBD1. The CDR3 runs to 15 residues. The germline V gene has CDR1 SGHDT and CDR2 YYEEEE. J was trimmed by 4 bases and V by 3 bases; bases with no gene match: 9. The CDR3 bases are TGTGCCAGCAGCTGGGGCGGACAGGCCACCTATGGCTACACCTTC. As protein: CASSWGGQATYGYTF.

CDR3 amino acids: CASSWGQGPAETQYF. CDR3 DNA: TGCGCCAGCAGCTGGGGACAGGGGCCCGCAGAGACCCAGTACTTC. The V and J genes are TRBV5-1 and TRBJ2-5, with TRBD1 identical over 10 bases. Germline V lookup: CDR1 SGHRS, CDR2 YFSETQ. This CDR3 spans 15 amino acids. J gave up 4 bases and V 3 bases, and 6 bases lay outside the gene matches.

This clone occurred a few times. The V gene is TRBV4-1, the J gene TRBJ2-1; no firm D call. The germline V and J ends were trimmed by 2 bases and 5 bases, with 10 bases remaining between them. The CDR3 is made up of 14 amino acids. Germline CDR1 reads MGHRA; CDR2 reads YSYEKL. The CDR3 sequence is CASSQPTRNNEQFF. The DNA of the CDR3 is TGCGCCAGCAGCCAACCGACTCGGAACAATGAGCAGTTCTTC.

In this sample, this clone turned up a few times. This chain joins TRBV23-1 and TRBJ2-6; possible D gene TRBD1, 8 bases. TRBV23-1 carries the ORF label, with uncertain function. This CDR3 has 20 amino acids. V dropped 4 bases and J dropped 0 bases, with 22 bases sitting between them. The CDR3 coding sequence is TGCGCCAGCAGTCCAAGGGCCTTGACAGGGGACTACTCTGGGGCCAACGTCCTGACTTTC. Protein sequence: CASSPRALTGDYSGANVLTF.

The chain combines TRBV5-1 with TRBJ2-3; TRBD2 matches at 8 bases. J gave up 6 bases and V 4 bases, and 13 bases lay outside the gene matches. The CDR3 contains 16 residues. Germline CDR1 and CDR2: SGHRS and YFSETQ. CDR3 loop: CASSPGGASPSDTQYF. CDR3 DNA: TGCGCCAGCAGCCCGGGGGGGGCCTCACCGTCGGATACGCAGTATTTT.

CDR3 sequence reads: CASSYTRGYEQYF. The CDR3 nucleotides read TGTGCCAGCAGTTACACTAGAGGATACGAGCAGTACTTC. V gene TRBV6-5 combines with J gene TRBJ2-7, with a weak D call TRBD2 (5 bases). Germline values: CDR1 MNHEY, CDR2 SVGAGI. V dropped 2 bases and J dropped 4 bases, with 9 bases sitting between them. This CDR3 contains 13 residues.

The CDR3 sequence is CAWTRGLNTEAFF. CDR3 DNA sequence: TGTGCCTGGACGAGGGGGCTGAACACTGAAGCTTTCTTT. The rearrangement uses TRBV30 and TRBJ1-1; 7 nucleotides line up with TRBD1. J was trimmed by 0 bases and V by 4 bases; bases with no gene match: 2. The CDR3 is made up of 13 amino acids. Per the germline V gene, CDR1 is GTSNPN and CDR2 is SVGIG (reference sequence).

The sample holds a few counts of this clone. V gene TRBV15 combines with J gene TRBJ2-3; 9 nucleotides line up with TRBD2. The length of the CDR3 is 17 residues. CDR1 LNHNV and CDR2 YYDKDF come from the germline V gene (reference sequence). The trim removed 0 bases at V and 4 bases at J, leaving 8 bases unmatched. The DNA of the CDR3 is TGTGCCACCAGCAGAGATCTTGGCGGGAGGGTCGCAGATACGCAGTATTTT. It encodes CATSRDLGGRVADTQYF.

This clone was found a few times. CDR3 nucleotides: TGTGCCAGCCAGACAGCAGCCTACGAGCAGTACTTC. It encodes CASQTAAYEQYF. The V and J genes are TRBV11-2 and TRBJ2-7, with D perhaps matching TRBD1 (5 bases). V was shortened by 8 bases and J by 2 bases, with 10 bases between the two germline ends. The CDR3 is 12 residues long. Germline CDR1 reads SGHAT; CDR2 reads FQNNGV.

This clone turned up a few times. The J gene is TRBJ2-1, the V gene TRBV4-1, with TRBD2 matching 7 bases. The V and J ends lost 6 bases and 7 bases, in that order; junction bases with no gene match: 9. Germline V gives CDR1 MGHRA, CDR2 YSYEKL. CDR3 length equals 14 residues. CDR3 in DNA: TGCGCCAGCAGGGGCGGGAGCAATGGGAATGAGCAGTTCTTC. Protein: CASRGGSNGNEQFF.

This chain connects TRBV4-1 to TRBJ2-6, with 7 bases matching TRBD1. CDR3 length: 20 residues. The germline V gene has CDR1 MGHRA and CDR2 YSYEKL. J was trimmed by 2 bases and V by 4 bases; bases with no gene match: 17. The CDR3 region has the DNA TGCGCCAGCAGCCCATTCGAAACCCGGACAGGCCCCGCTGGGGCCAACGTCCTGACTTTC. Protein sequence: CASSPFETRTGPAGANVLTF.

As to this clone: In the same sample, other DNA sequences code for this CDR3. This chain connects TRBV29-1 to TRBJ1-5, with a weak D call TRBD1 (6 bases). This CDR3 has 12 residues. V lost 6 bases and J lost 4, with 10 bases in between. The germline V gene has CDR1 SQVTM and CDR2 ANQGSEA. The CDR3 bases are TGCAGCGTCGGGGGGCAGAATCAGCCCCAGCATTTT. It is translated as CSVGGQNQPQHF.

This clone was observed a few times. The gene calls are TRBV4-2 and TRBJ1-2; TRBD1 might be the D (5 bases). Trimming left V 8 bases short and J 6 bases short, with 22 bases between. The CDR3 covers 15 residues. CDR1 and CDR2 from the germline V gene are LGHNA and YNFKEQ. The CDR3 region has the DNA TGTGCCAGCGGTGCCCCGGTGGTGGCAGGGAATGGCTACACCTTC. Protein sequence: CASGAPVVAGNGYTF.

The chain combines TRBV27 with TRBJ2-4; weak D call: TRBD1 (6 bases). V was trimmed by 5 bases and J by 9 bases, leaving 20 bases between them. The CDR3 runs to 15 residues. Germline assignment: CDR1 MNHEY and CDR2 SMNVEV (reference sequence). CDR3 sequence reads: CASSLQGIPRGIQYF. For the CDR3, the DNA is TGTGCCAGCAGTCTCCAGGGGATCCCCCGAGGCATTCAGTACTTC.

This clone was observed a few times. V and J are TRBV12-5 and TRBJ1-3; D unresolved. Trimming removed 6 bases at V and 0 bases at J, with 15 bases between. Germline V gene data show CDR1 as LGHNT and CDR2 as FRNRAP. CDR3 size: 16 residues. This chain's CDR3 is CASGLPTVLSGNTIYF. In nucleotides, the CDR3 is TGTGCTAGTGGACTCCCCACGGTCCTCTCTGGAAACACCATATATTTT.

This clone was seen a few times. This rearrangement joins TRBV28 to TRBJ2-7, with TRBD1 matching over 9 bases. Germline values: CDR1 MDHEN, CDR2 SYDVKM. The V gene end was trimmed by 3 bases and the J gene end by 4 bases; junction bases not matched to a gene: 4. CDR3 length: 14 amino acids. CDR3 loop: CASSLRTGDYEQYF. The CDR3 nucleotides are TGTGCCAGCAGTTTGCGGACAGGGGATTACGAGCAGTACTTC.

The V call is TRBV7-9, the J call TRBJ1-1; 9 bases line up with TRBD1. The CDR3 has 15 amino acids. Germline loops: CDR1 SEHNR, CDR2 FQNEAQ (reference sequence). J gave up 4 bases and V 5 bases, and 8 bases lay outside the gene matches. The CDR3 loop reads CASSKQGAVGTEAFF. Here the CDR3 DNA reads TGTGCCAGCAGCAAACAGGGGGCTGTCGGCACTGAAGCTTTCTTT.

A few counts support this clone. The chain recombines TRBV7-9 with TRBJ1-5; D might be TRBD1 (6 bases). Trimming cost V 5 bases and J 4 bases, with 12 bases left between them. The germline V gene encodes CDR1 SEHNR and CDR2 FQNEAQ (reference sequence). The CDR3 is made up of 14 amino acids. The CDR3 loop reads CASSLQGLNQPQHF. The CDR3 nucleotides are TGTGCCAGCAGCCTACAGGGTCTTAATCAGCCCCAGCATTTT.

This clone was recorded a few times. This chain connects TRBV19 to TRBJ2-6; D might be TRBD2 (5 bases). Germline CDR1 reads LNHDA; CDR2 reads SQIVND (reference sequence). Trimming took 5 bases from V and 1 from J, leaving 9 bases between them. CDR3 size: 15 residues. The CDR3 protein is CASSGERSGANVLTF. DNA of the CDR3: TGTGCCAGTAGTGGGGAGAGGTCTGGGGCCAACGTCCTGACTTTC.